These 32 T cell receptor beta chains originate from one sample sequenced in a study of T cells after yellow fever vaccination. Via MiXCR, TCRdb re-called the 5' RACE reads, giving one row per CDR3 protein. This sample yields over 300,000 distinct CDR3 sequences, of which over 3.5% are seen a single time; around 24% belongs to the top ten. The sample here was PBMCs, taken 5 days after the yellow fever booster vaccination. The receptor set was obtained from a man between 18 and 29 years old who received the YFV17D yellow fever vaccine.

Note on this clonotype: Germline is not matched at one junction end, which may reflect a read error. This CDR3 is CASSEGLAPFRDTQYF. Written as DNA, the CDR3 is TGCGCCAGCAGTGAGGGGCTAGCCCCCTTCCGAGATACGCAGTATTTT. V gene TRBV25-1 combines with J gene TRBJ2-3; D assignment may be TRBD1 or TRBD2 (5 bases each). This CDR3 has 16 amino acids. Per the germline V gene, CDR1 is MGHDK and CDR2 is SYGVNS. Supplemented by reference TRBV25-1 and TRBJ2-3, the full variable domain reads EADIYQTPRYLVIGTGKKITLECSQTMGHDKMYWYQQDPGMELHLIHYSYGVNSTEKGDLSSESTVSRIRTEHFPLTLESARPSHTSQYLCASSEGLAPFRDTQYFGPGTRLTVL.

The J gene is TRBJ2-2, the V gene TRBV7-9; D gene unclear. Germline CDR1 and CDR2: SEHNR and FQNEAQ (reference sequence). The CDR3 spans 14 residues. V was clipped by 6 bases and J by 8 bases, with 16 bases between them. CDR3 loop: CASSPPFGVGELFF. CDR3 DNA: TGTGCCAGCAGTCCGCCCTTTGGGGTGGGGGAGCTGTTTTTT.

In its sample, this clonotype was seen many times. J is TRBJ2-5 and V is TRBV6-5; D gene ambiguous. Deletions cut 3 bases from V and 7 bases from J, with 15 bases between. This CDR3 is built from 14 residues. Germline-derived CDR1 and CDR2 are MNHEY and SVGAGI. CDR3 nucleotides: TGTGCCAGCAGTTATTCCACCAGCGCGTGGACCCAGTACTTC. Its protein product is CASSYSTSAWTQYF.

V is TRBV12-3 or TRBV12-4 and J is TRBJ1-6; a possible D gene is TRBD1 (6 bases). The CDR3 is made up of 15 amino acids. Deletions cut 4 bases from V and 10 bases from J, with 17 bases between. The CDR3 reads CASSSAGQRESPLHF. The DNA for the CDR3 is TGTGCCAGCAGTTCAGCGGGACAACGGGAATCACCCCTCCACTTT.

This clonotype was seen more than once but under ten times. The rearrangement links TRBV7-3 to TRBJ2-5; 8 bases line up with TRBD1. The CDR3 runs to 16 residues. Germline V gene data show CDR1 as SGHTA and CDR2 as FQGTGA. Losses at the gene ends were 2 bases for V and 4 bases for J; bases not matched to a gene: 9. CDR3 in DNA: TGTGCCAGCAGCTTAGGGGACAGGAGGGGTTCAGAGACCCAGTACTTC. Translation: CASSLGDRRGSETQYF.

This clonotype was picked up many times. This chain connects TRBV5-1 to TRBJ2-3; D is possibly TRBD2 (5 bases). Trimming pared 0 bases from V and 4 bases from J, leaving 15 bases between. The CDR3 contains 16 residues. The germline V gene encodes CDR1 SGHRS and CDR2 YFSETQ. The CDR3 coding sequence is TGCGCCAGCAGCTTGGTGATCCGGGGTCGAGCAGATACGCAGTATTTT. Amino acids: CASSLVIRGRADTQYF.

The V call is TRBV5-1, the J call TRBJ2-1; D remains unclear. CDR1 is SGHRS and CDR2 is YFSETQ in the germline V gene. V was cut by 1 base and J by 1 base, with 9 bases left in between. This CDR3 has 15 amino acids. CDR3 in DNA: TGCGCCAGCAGCTTGATCAGAGATTCCTACAATGAGCAGTTCTTC. This encodes CASSLIRDSYNEQFF.

The chain carries TRBV7-9 and TRBJ1-1; possibly TRBD1 for D (5 bases). The CDR3 sequence is 13 residues long. Germline-derived CDR1 and CDR2 are SEHNR and FQNEAQ (reference sequence). Trimming took 4 bases from V and 5 from J, leaving 11 bases between them. The DNA for the CDR3 is TGTGCCAGCAGCTCCAGGGTGGGGACTGAAGCTTTCTTT. Protein product: CASSSRVGTEAFF.

This clonotype has ten or more counts. CDR3 loop: CAIGGVRGSYNEQFF. CDR3 DNA sequence: TGTGCCATCGGAGGTGTCCGGGGCTCCTACAATGAGCAGTTCTTC. V and J are TRBV10-3 and TRBJ2-1; a possible D gene is TRBD2 (5 bases). V was shortened by 8 bases and J by 0 bases, with 14 bases between the two germline ends. There are 15 residues in the CDR3. From germline, CDR1 is ENHRY and CDR2 SYGVKD.

This clonotype was recorded many times. This chain connects TRBV7-3 to TRBJ2-2, with 9 bases fitting TRBD1. V gave up 5 bases and J gave up 1 base; unmatched junction bases: 2. Per the germline V gene, CDR1 is SGHTA and CDR2 is FQGTGA. CDR3 length: 15 amino acids. The CDR3: CASSPGQGNTGELFF. The DNA of the CDR3 is TGTGCCAGCAGCCCGGGACAGGGGAACACCGGGGAGCTGTTTTTT.

This clonotype was seen repeatedly, ten times or more. The chain employs TRBV7-9 and TRBJ2-1, with TRBD2 matching over 8 bases. This CDR3 spans 17 amino acids. CDR1 and CDR2 (germline): SEHNR, FQNEAQ (reference sequence). V dropped 1 base and J dropped 3; count of bases not matched to a gene: 8. Here the CDR3 DNA reads TGTGCCAGCAGCTTAGATCGGCTAGCGGGCCTCTACAATGAGCAGTTCTTC. This codes for CASSLDRLAGLYNEQFF.

This clonotype has a handful of counts. V and J are TRBV27 and TRBJ2-1, with 9 bases fitting TRBD1. The germline gives CDR1 MNHEY, CDR2 SMNVEV (reference sequence). This CDR3 comprises 16 residues. The V gene end was trimmed by 6 bases and the J gene end by 2 bases; junction bases not matched to a gene: 8. CDR3 protein: CASSYSTGGAYNEQFF. DNA for the CDR3: TGTGCCAGCAGCTACTCAACAGGGGGCGCCTACAATGAGCAGTTCTTC.

The chain combines TRBV7-9 with TRBJ2-7, with D perhaps being TRBD1 or TRBD2 (5 bases each). Trimming cost V 5 bases and J 6 bases, with 14 bases left between them. Germline assignment: CDR1 SEHNR and CDR2 FQNEAQ (reference sequence). The CDR3 covers 13 residues. CDR3 bases: TGTGCCAGCAGCCGGGACGGTTGGGGCGAGCAGTACGTC. Translating gives CASSRDGWGEQYV.

This clonotype has ten or more counts. This chain joins TRBV7-9 and TRBJ1-3; D is uncertain. Germline lookup yields CDR1 SEHNR and CDR2 FQNEAQ (reference sequence). V was clipped by 1 base and J by 4 bases, with 5 bases between them. The CDR3 has 13 amino acids. This CDR3 is CASSLDGGNTIYF. DNA of the CDR3: TGTGCCAGCAGCTTAGATGGAGGAAACACCATATATTTT. Filled out from reference TRBV7-9 and TRBJ1-3, the complete variable domain reads DTGVSQNPRHKITKRGQNVTFRCDPISEHNRLYWYRQTLGQGPEFLTYFQNEAQLEKSRLLSDRFSAERPKGSFSTLEIQRTEQGDSAMYLCASSLDGGNTIYFGEGSWLTVV.

This clonotype was detected only a few times. This sequence joins TRBV7-2 and TRBJ1-5; D is possibly TRBD1 (6 bases). V was trimmed by 3 bases and J by 6 bases, leaving 15 bases between them. The CDR3 sequence is 15 residues long. Germline V gene lookup returns CDR1 SGHTA and CDR2 FQGNSA. CDR3 sequence (DNA): TGTGCCAGCAGCTTTTGGTCAGGGGCGGGTCAGCCCCAGCATTTT. This sequence encodes CASSFWSGAGQPQHF. Looking up the rest from reference TRBV7-2 and TRBJ1-5 gives the full variable domain: GAGVSQSPSNKVTEKGKDVELRCDPISGHTALYWYRQSLGQGLEFLIYFQGNSAPDKSGLPSDRFSAERTGGSVSTLTIQRTQQEDSAVYLCASSFWSGAGQPQHFGDGTRLSIL.

V gene TRBV27 combines with J gene TRBJ2-3; TRBD2 aligns across 8 bases. The V segment lost 5 bases and the J segment 4 bases; nucleotides outside the gene matches: 8. From germline, CDR1 is MNHEY and CDR2 SMNVEV (reference sequence). This CDR3 has 15 residues. The CDR3 protein is CASSTRRGAADTQYF. The DNA of the CDR3 is TGTGCCAGCAGTACCCGGCGGGGGGCGGCAGATACGCAGTATTTT.

The chain has TRBV7-2 and TRBJ1-2, with a possible D match to TRBD1 (5 bases). This CDR3 spans 12 amino acids. Per the germline V gene, CDR1 is SGHTA and CDR2 is FQGNSA. With 8 bases removed from V and 10 bases from J, the gap between germline ends came to 17 bases. This CDR3 is CASSRDGRDYTF. In DNA form, the CDR3 reads TGTGCCAGCTCCCGGGACGGTCGAGACTACACCTTC.

This clonotype was seen at least ten times. The gene calls are TRBV3-1 and TRBJ1-6; TRBD1 matches 9 bases. The CDR3 has 16 amino acids. V lost 0 bases to trimming and J lost 6 bases; unmatched junction nucleotides: 3. Germline CDR1 is LGHDT and CDR2 is YNNKEL (reference sequence). This CDR3 reads CASSQEGTGTNSPLHF. In nucleotides, the CDR3 is TGTGCCAGCAGCCAAGAAGGGACAGGGACTAATTCACCCCTCCACTTT.

This clonotype appeared many times. This chain joins TRBV7-9 and TRBJ2-1; no definite D call. V was cut by 2 bases and J by 6 bases, with 17 bases left in between. The CDR3 loop spans 16 amino acids. In germline, CDR1 is SEHNR, CDR2 FQNEAQ (reference sequence). In nucleotides, the CDR3 is TGTGCCAGCAGCTTAATTCCCGCAGTCTCCGGCAATGAGCAGTTCTTC. As protein: CASSLIPAVSGNEQFF.

This clonotype was found a few times. The genes are TRBV20-1 and TRBJ2-7; TRBD1 matches at 9 bases. Germline V CDR1 and CDR2: DFQATT, SNEGSKA (reference sequence). CDR3 length equals 12 residues. Losses at the gene ends were 3 bases for V and 6 bases for J; bases not matched to a gene: 3. DNA of the CDR3: TGCAGTGCTAGGGACAGGGGAGTCGAGCAGTACGTC. This codes for CSARDRGVEQYV.

This clonotype was recorded at least ten times. This chain connects TRBV25-1 to TRBJ1-6; maybe TRBD1 (5 bases). The V and J ends lost 3 bases and 6 bases respectively, with 18 bases between them. This CDR3 region has 17 residues. The germline V gene encodes CDR1 MGHDK and CDR2 SYGVNS. The CDR3 protein is CASSDLTGGRINSPLHF. The DNA of the CDR3 is TGTGCCAGCAGTGATTTGACCGGGGGACGGATTAATTCACCCCTCCACTTT. The variable domain in full, with the rest retrieved from reference TRBV25-1 and TRBJ1-6, is EADIYQTPRYLVIGTGKKITLECSQTMGHDKMYWYQQDPGMELHLIHYSYGVNSTEKGDLSSESTVSRIRTEHFPLTLESARPSHTSQYLCASSDLTGGRINSPLHFGNGTRLTVT.

This clonotype has more than one count but fewer than ten. CDR3 loop: CATSVGPGTEAFF. CDR3 DNA sequence: TGTGCCACCTCTGTTGGGCCTGGGACTGAAGCTTTCTTT. The chain combines TRBV12-3 or TRBV12-4 with TRBJ1-1; D is ambiguous. This CDR3 has 13 amino acids. Trimming removed 10 bases from V and 5 bases from J, with 17 bases in between.

The chain has TRBV5-1 and TRBJ2-3; a possible D gene is TRBD1 (5 bases). This CDR3 has 14 residues. V lost 0 bases and J lost 2, with 7 bases in between. Germline values: CDR1 SGHRS, CDR2 YFSETQ. CDR3 DNA sequence: TGCGCCAGCAGCTTGGGCGGACACACAGATACGCAGTATTTT. Its protein is CASSLGGHTDTQYF.

This clonotype showed up many times. This chain connects TRBV7-2 to TRBJ1-2; D not certain. The CDR3 covers 14 residues. Deletions cut 4 bases from V and 7 bases from J, with 16 bases between. CDR1 and CDR2 from the germline V gene are SGHTA and FQGNSA. The CDR3 coding sequence is TGTGCCAGCAGCTCACTCACCAGGACTGGTGGCTACACCTTC. It encodes CASSSLTRTGGYTF.

This clonotype was detected many times. The genes are TRBV15 and TRBJ2-2, with D unresolved. This CDR3 has 11 amino acids. The V end was cut by 6 bases, the J end by 6 bases, with 5 bases between. Looked up from germline, CDR1 is LNHNV and CDR2 is YYDKDF (reference sequence). The CDR3 reads CATRGAGELFF. The CDR3 region has the DNA TGTGCCACCAGAGGCGCCGGGGAGCTGTTTTTT.

This clonotype appeared a few times. The genes are TRBV4-1 and TRBJ2-4; the D gene could be TRBD1 or TRBD2 (5 bases each). CDR3 length: 17 residues. The ends were cut back, 3 bases at V and 6 bases at J, with 21 bases in the middle. Germline assignment: CDR1 MGHRA and CDR2 YSYEKL. In DNA, the CDR3 is TGCGCCAGCAGCCATGCTCCAGGGCGCCGCCGGGGAAACATTCAGTACTTC. Translated, it gives CASSHAPGRRRGNIQYF.

This chain connects TRBV20-1 to TRBJ2-5; D is perhaps TRBD1 (6 bases). Per germline, CDR1 DFQATT and CDR2 SNEGSKA (reference sequence). The V end was cut by 6 bases, the J end by 2 bases, with 13 bases between. The CDR3 runs to 13 residues. The CDR3 sequence is CSAIRTEQETQYF. CDR3 nucleotide sequence: TGCAGTGCCATACGGACAGAGCAAGAGACCCAGTACTTC.

Details on this clonotype: At one end, the junction sequence differs from germline, possibly due to a read error. The V gene is TRBV19, the J gene TRBJ1-5; TRBD1 agrees at 8 bases. CDR1 LNHDA and CDR2 SQIVND come from the germline V gene (reference sequence). The CDR3 contains 14 residues. CDR3 bases: TGTGCCACCCAAGAGGTCAGGGGGCGGGTGCCCCGGCATTTT. Translated, it gives CATQEVRGRVPRHF.

The genes are TRBV7-6 and TRBJ2-2; D is possibly TRBD1 (5 bases). V was trimmed by 7 bases and J by 6 bases, leaving 18 bases between them. Germline lookup yields CDR1 SGHVS and CDR2 FNYEAQ. This CDR3 is 15 amino acids long. CDR3 protein: CASTRVQGYAGELFF. In DNA form, the CDR3 reads TGTGCCAGCACCCGGGTCCAGGGATACGCCGGGGAGCTGTTTTTT.

This clonotype has only a few counts. The chain has TRBV10-2 and TRBJ2-3, with 8 bases fitting TRBD1. Germline V gene lookup returns CDR1 WSHSY and CDR2 SAAADI. V lost 7 bases, J lost 0 bases, and 9 bases stayed unmatched. This CDR3 contains 16 residues. In DNA, the CDR3 is TGCGCCAGCATTATGGACAGGGCGGGGAGCACAGATACGCAGTATTTT. Translating it yields CASIMDRAGSTDTQYF.

This chain uses TRBV7-2 with TRBJ2-2; 8 positions agree with TRBD2. CDR3 length: 16 amino acids. Germline lookup yields CDR1 SGHTA and CDR2 FQGNSA. The V gene end was trimmed by 2 bases and the J gene end by 0 bases; junction bases not matched to a gene: 2. The DNA of the CDR3 is TGTGCCAGCAGCTTAACTAGCGGAGCGAACACCGGGGAGCTGTTTTTT. This codes for CASSLTSGANTGELFF. The variable domain in full, completed from reference TRBV7-2 and TRBJ2-2, reads GAGVSQSPSNKVTEKGKDVELRCDPISGHTALYWYRQSLGQGLEFLIYFQGNSAPDKSGLPSDRFSAERTGGSVSTLTIQRTQQEDSAVYLCASSLTSGANTGELFFGEGSRLTVL.

The chain combines TRBV10-1 with TRBJ2-3; D remains ambiguous. Trimming stripped 4 bases from V and 0 bases from J, with 8 bases between. The CDR3 runs to 14 residues. Germline V gene sequence: CDR1 WNHNN, CDR2 SYGVQD (reference sequence). The CDR3 sequence is CASSVLGSTDTQYF. DNA for the CDR3: TGCGCCAGCAGTGTACTTGGCAGCACAGATACGCAGTATTTT.